A single sample is the source of the 12 T cell receptor beta chains below, sequenced in a study of blood T cell repertoires in COVID-19. Only in-frame clones appear in the TCRdb table, and some are missing; sequencing was by immunoSEQ multiplex PCR. The sample yields 180,000 or so clones, 87% seen once. The material sequenced was peripheral blood. These receptors were taken from a man aged 35-49 years with active or convalescent COVID-19.

The V gene is TRBV11-2, the J gene TRBJ1-6; D ambiguous. Germline CDR1 and CDR2: SGHAT and FQNNGV. The CDR3 runs 13 residues. The germline V and J ends were trimmed by 5 bases and 10 bases, with 12 bases remaining between them. In DNA form, the CDR3 reads TGTGCCAGCAGCCTCCCGGGGAGATCACCCCTCCACTTT. Encoded protein: CASSLPGRSPLHF. Using reference TRBV11-2 and TRBJ1-6 for the parts outside the CDR3, the full variable domain is EAGVAQSPRYKIIEKRQSVAFWCNPISGHATLYWYQQILGQGPKLLIQFQNNGVVDDSQLPKDRFSAERLKGVDSTLKIQPAKLEDSAVYLCASSLPGRSPLHFGNGTRLTVT.

The CDR3 bases are TGTGCCAGCAGTTACGACAGGACTCCTAGGGGTGGCTACACCTTC. Translating it yields CASSYDRTPRGGYTF. The gene calls are TRBV6-2 or TRBV6-3 and TRBJ1-2, with a possible D match to TRBD1 (6 bases). The length of the CDR3 is 15 residues. Trimming took off 2 bases at V and 7 bases at J, with 17 bases between the two ends. Germline CDR1 is MNHEY and CDR2 is SVGEGT.

The chain joins TRBV7-2 to TRBJ2-5; 9 positions match TRBD1. Trimming at V came to 5 bases and at J to 1 base, leaving 5 bases not matched to a gene. From germline, CDR1 is SGHTA and CDR2 FQGNSA. The CDR3 has 15 amino acids. The chain's CDR3 is CASSPGTGIQETQYF. The DNA of the CDR3 is TGTGCCAGCAGCCCCGGGACAGGGATCCAAGAGACCCAGTACTTC.

V is TRBV6-6 and J is TRBJ2-7; 10 nucleotides align to TRBD2. Trimming removed 5 bases from V and 3 bases from J; junction bases left unmatched: 4. This CDR3 is built from 14 residues. Germline assignment: CDR1 MNHNY and CDR2 SVGAGI (reference sequence). The CDR3 DNA reads TGTGCCAGCAGTGGGTCTAGCGGGGGCTACGAGCAGTACTTC. It yields the protein CASSGSSGGYEQYF.

This clone was observed a handful of times. CDR3 in amino acids: CASSQTGASYEQYF. The DNA for the CDR3 is TGTGCCAGCTCCCAGACAGGCGCCTCCTACGAGCAGTACTTC. The V and J genes are TRBV18 and TRBJ2-7; the D gene is possibly TRBD1 (6 bases). The CDR3 has 14 amino acids. From germline, CDR1 is KGHSH and CDR2 LQKENI. Deletions cut 6 bases from V and 0 bases from J, with 12 bases between.

Turning to this clone: This sample includes further DNA sequences coding for the same CDR3. The rearrangement uses TRBV5-4 and TRBJ1-5; maybe TRBD1 (5 bases). V was clipped by 3 bases and J by 7 bases, with 11 bases between them. This CDR3 comprises 13 residues. Germline V gene data show CDR1 as SGHNT and CDR2 as YYREEE (reference sequence). The CDR3 DNA is TGTGCCAGCAGCTGGGATAGGGGCCAGCCCCAGCATTTT. This codes for CASSWDRGQPQHF.

The chain recombines TRBV5-5 with TRBJ1-4, with 9 nucleotides matching TRBD1. With V trimmed by 3 bases and J by 7 bases, 7 bases remained unmatched. The CDR3 covers 15 residues. The V gene's germline CDR1 is SGHKS and CDR2 YYEKEE (reference sequence). DNA for the CDR3: TGTGCCAGCAGCTATTCAGACAGGGGGTTTGAAAAACTGTTTTTT. It is translated as CASSYSDRGFEKLFF.

On this clone: In the same sample, other DNA sequences code for this CDR3. The CDR3 DNA reads as TGCGCCAGCAGCCAAGTCGGACAGGGGGTTTACGAGCAGTACTTC. Translation gives CASSQVGQGVYEQYF. J is TRBJ2-7 and V is TRBV4-1; TRBD1 matches at 10 bases. Germline CDR1 MGHRA, CDR2 YSYEKL. The CDR3 has 15 residues. V was clipped by 1 base and J by 4 bases; unmatched bases: 4.

V usage is TRBV5-1 and J usage is TRBJ2-5, with D possibly matching TRBD2 (5 bases). The CDR3 consists of 14 residues. V was pared by 6 bases and J by 1 base, with 13 bases between. Germline values: CDR1 SGHRS, CDR2 YFSETQ. CDR3 region: CASKKPGSQETQYF. CDR3 DNA sequence: TGCGCCAGCAAGAAGCCGGGATCCCAAGAGACCCAGTACTTC. The whole variable domain, filled in from reference TRBV5-1 and TRBJ2-5, reads KAGVTQTPRYLIKTRGQQVTLSCSPISGHRSVSWYQQTPGQGLQFLFEYFSETQRNKGNFPGRFSGRQFSNSRSEMNVSTLELGDSALYLCASKKPGSQETQYFGPGTRLLVL.

The chain joins TRBV7-9 to TRBJ1-5, with D perhaps TRBD1 (6 bases). CDR1 is SEHNR and CDR2 is FQNEAQ in the germline V gene (reference sequence). This CDR3 spans 16 amino acids. The ends were cut back, 5 bases at V and 7 bases at J, with 21 bases in the middle. The DNA for the CDR3 is TGTGCCAGCAGCCCCGGGGGGCAGTGGGGACGGCAGCCCCAGCATTTT. Encoded protein: CASSPGGQWGRQPQHF.

The chain combines TRBV20-1 with TRBJ2-1; TRBD1 might be the D (6 bases). The CDR3 contains 14 residues. Germline-derived CDR1 and CDR2 are DFQATT and SNEGSKA (reference sequence). Trimming cost V 3 bases and J 7 bases, with 16 bases left between them. The DNA for the CDR3 is TGCAGTGCTAGTCCGCCAGGGGATAGGAATGAGCAGTTCTTC. The encoded protein is CSASPPGDRNEQFF.

The chain couples TRBV6-5 to TRBJ2-5; 8 nucleotides line up with TRBD1. This CDR3 has 15 amino acids. Germline V gene sequence: CDR1 MNHEY, CDR2 SVGAGI. V shed 4 bases, J shed 0 bases, and the junction held 4 bases outside the gene matches. The CDR3 nucleotides read TGTGCCAGCAGTTCTGGACAGGGTAACCAAGAGACCCAGTACTTC. Translation: CASSSGQGNQETQYF.